This TCR beta chain was documented in a study of blood T cell repertoires in COVID-19. Overall study: The study drew acute and convalescent COVID-19 samples from the United States, Italy and Spain. T cells, B-cell-depleted T cells, or PBMCs provided the cDNA or gDNA that served as material.

Per the original methods: Nucleated cell counts were estimated from reference gene primer amplification. Repertoires were generated with immunoSEQ multiplex PCR, while TCRdb's copy carries only in-frame clones and drops some. V and J calls and clone size come straight from that table; D and trimming were deduced from the DNA. This table holds 250,000 or so clones, roughly 90% found once. The CDR3 is made up of 17 amino acids. Losses at the gene ends were 5 bases for V and 1 base for J; bases not matched to a gene: 13. Germline assignment: CDR1 SEHNR and CDR2 FQNEAQ (reference sequence). The rearrangement links TRBV7-9 to TRBJ1-2; 7 bases are a match to TRBD1. The TCR was taken from a woman aged 25 to 45 with acute or convalescent COVID-19. The source material was peripheral blood. CDR3 in amino acids: CASSLDQGEAYNYGYTF. The CDR3 region has the DNA TGTGCCAGCAGCCTAGACCAGGGGGAGGCTTATAACTATGGCTACACCTTC. The full variable domain, with the rest looked up from reference TRBV7-9 and TRBJ1-2, is DTGVSQNPRHKITKRGQNVTFRCDPISEHNRLYWYRQTLGQGPEFLTYFQNEAQLEKSRLLSDRFSAERPKGSFSTLEIQRTEQGDSAMYLCASSLDQGEAYNYGYTFGSGTRLTVV.